A selection of T cell receptor beta chains follows, all from one sample in a study of cytomegalovirus exposure and HLA in healthy donors. Profiled with immunoSEQ multiplex PCR; TCRdb holds only in-frame clones, not every one. Its clone listing holds almost 40,000 clones. Material: PBMCs. Every receptor here comes from a woman aged 25 to 39 in good health and CMV-seropositive. CDR3s include the opening cysteine and the closing phenylalanine or tryptophan. D genes are given only for firm matches.

J gene,D gene,V gene,CDR3 DNA,CDR3 protein
TRBJ1-5,TRBD1,TRBV10-1,TGCGCCAGCAGTTCCAGGGGGATGTTGCAGCCCCAGCATTTT,CASSSRGMLQPQHF
TRBJ1-4,TRBD1,TRBV27,TGTGCCAGCAGTTTTTCCGGGACAGGGGGCGTTGGGGAAAAACTGTTTTTT,CASSFSGTGGVGEKLFF
TRBJ2-1,.,TRBV28,TGTGCCAGCAGTCGACGGGGGGCAGGGTCCGATGAGCAGTTCTTC,CASSRRGAGSDEQFF
TRBJ1-2,.,TRBV2,TGCGCCAGCAGTGAAATGGGACAACGGGGCTACACCTTC,CASSEMGQRGYTF
TRBJ2-1,TRBD2,TRBV7-2,TGTGCCAGCAGCAAGCAGGGCGGCGGGGGGGCCAATGAGCAGTTCTTC,CASSKQGGGGANEQFF
TRBJ1-1,TRBD1,TRBV6-5,TGTGCCAGCAGTACGACAGGGGACACTGAAGCTTTCTTT,CASSTTGDTEAFF
TRBJ1-2,.,TRBV6-6,TGTGCCAGCAGCTCCTATGGCTACACCTTC,CASSSYGYTF
TRBJ1-2,.,TRBV15,TGTGCCACCAGCAGAGGTCAGGGCAACTATGGCTACACCTTC,CATSRGQGNYGYTF
TRBJ1-4,TRBD1,TRBV28,TGTGCCAGCAGTTGGACAGGACTTAATGAAAAACTGTTTTTT,CASSWTGLNEKLFF
TRBJ1-6,.,TRBV5-6,TGTGCCAGCAGCTCGACCGCTCGGGCGGGAATTTCACCCCTCCACTTT,CASSSTARAGISPLHF
TRBJ2-5,.,TRBV19,TGTGCCAGTACTTTACGGGAAGACATGTGGGAGACCCAGTACTTC,CASTLREDMWETQYF
TRBJ2-1,.,TRBV5-1,TGCGCCAGCAGCTTGGAAGTAGAAACCAATGAGCAGTTCTTC,CASSLEVETNEQFF
TRBJ1-1,.,TRBV18,TGTGCCAGCTCACCAAAGGCAGGGGTTACTGAAGCTTTCTTT,CASSPKAGVTEAFF
TRBJ1-2,.,TRBV29-1,TGCAGCGTCCGGACAGACGTTTATGGCTACACCTTC,CSVRTDVYGYTF
TRBJ2-2,TRBD2,TRBV6-5,TGTGCCAGCACCGGGGGGAGGGAGCTGTTTTTT,CASTGGRELFF
TRBJ1-5,.,TRBV15,TGTGCCACCAGCAGAGACAGGGGTAATCAGCCCCAGCATTTT,CATSRDRGNQPQHF
TRBJ2-2,TRBD1,TRBV5-1,TGCGCCAGCAGCTTGGCGGCAGGGGGAAATGCCGGGGAGCTGTTTTTT,CASSLAAGGNAGELFF
TRBJ2-7,.,TRBV28,TGTGCCAGCAGTTTAAGCTACGGTAACTACGAGCAGTACTTC,CASSLSYGNYEQYF
TRBJ2-5,.,TRBV7-9,TGTGCCAGCAGCTTAGCGAGAATTACAGGGTACGAGGAGACCCAGTACTTC,CASSLARITGYEETQYF
TRBJ1-2,.,TRBV10-1,TGCGCCAGCAGTAACTGGAGAGAGTATGGCTACACCTTC,CASSNWREYGYTF
TRBJ2-2,.,TRBV5-1,TGCGCCAGCAGCTTGGCCGGAGGGATTGGCACCGGGGAGCTGTTTTTT,CASSLAGGIGTGELFF
TRBJ2-4,.,TRBV14,TGTGCCAGCAGCCAACTGTTATCGACAGGCCTCAAAAACATTCAGTACTTC,CASSQLLSTGLKNIQYF
TRBJ1-1,.,TRBV7-9,TGTGCCAGCAGCTTACAACAGACGGAAGCTTTCTTT,CASSLQQTEAFF
TRBJ1-6,TRBD1,TRBV4-1,TGCGCCAGCAGCCCGGGACAGTGGGGGCAACCCCTCCACTTT,CASSPGQWGQPLHF
TRBJ1-3,.,TRBV5-1,TGCGCCAGCAGCTTGTCTGAAGCCTCCTCTGGAAACACCATATATTTT,CASSLSEASSGNTIYF
TRBJ1-1,.,TRBV6-5,TGTGCCAGCAGTTACTCGAGGGGGGGGAACACTGAAGCTTTCTTT,CASSYSRGGNTEAFF
TRBJ2-1,.,TRBV9,TGTGCCAGCAGCGTAGACAACAGGAGGGCCGGTGAGCAGTTCTTC,CASSVDNRRAGEQFF
TRBJ2-1,.,TRBV5-1,TGCGCCAGCAGCTCCCGGGAGCAAGGTACCTACAATGAGCAGTTCTTC,CASSSREQGTYNEQFF
TRBJ1-1,.,TRBV4-1,TGCGCCAGCAGCCAAGGGGTGACGAACAGACAGACAGCTGAAGCTTTCTTT,CASSQGVTNRQTAEAFF